Listed here are 23 T cell receptor beta chains from one sample, sequenced in a study of T cells in pancreatic ductal adenocarcinoma. Selected pancreatic ductal adenocarcinoma patients had undergone surgery without neoadjuvant therapy. Method: immunoSEQ multiplex PCR; TCRdb's copy keeps in-frame clones and lacks some. This sample has roughly 100,000 clones, with around 96% found just once. The sequenced sample was PBMCs. The receptors were gathered from a human donor with pancreatic ductal adenocarcinoma.

This sequence joins TRBV7-9 and TRBJ2-3, with D perhaps TRBD2 (6 bases). The CDR3 has 13 amino acids. Germline loops: CDR1 SEHNR, CDR2 FQNEAQ (reference sequence). The V gene lost 4 bases and the J gene lost 7 bases, with 12 bases spanning the gap. CDR3 residues: CASSSGLTNTQYF. The CDR3 bases are TGTGCCAGCAGCTCGGGACTCACCAATACGCAGTATTTT.

The CDR3: CASSLGVREALDTQYF. CDR3 bases: TGCGCCAGCAGCCTCGGCGTCCGGGAGGCTCTAGATACGCAGTATTTT. The genes are TRBV4-3 and TRBJ2-3, with 7 bases aligning to TRBD2. Germline CDR1 LGHNA, CDR2 YSLEER. The V gene end was trimmed by 4 bases and the J gene end by 5 bases; junction bases not matched to a gene: 12. The CDR3 consists of 16 residues.

Points on this clone: The same CDR3 also results from other DNA sequences found in this sample. V usage is TRBV6-5 and J usage is TRBJ1-5; no reliable D call. Trimming took off 0 bases at V and 0 bases at J, with 6 bases between the two ends. Germline CDR1 is MNHEY and CDR2 is SVGAGI. CDR3 length: 15 residues. For the CDR3, the DNA is TGTGCCAGCAGTTACTCCCGGGATAGCAATCAGCCCCAGCATTTT. As protein: CASSYSRDSNQPQHF.

The J gene is TRBJ2-1, the V gene TRBV19, with 7 bases fitting TRBD2. The ends lost 8 bases at V and 3 bases at J; junction bases unmatched: 10. This CDR3 has 15 residues. Germline CDR1 LNHDA, CDR2 SQIVND (reference sequence). CDR3: CASPAGCGSYNEQFF. The CDR3 DNA is TGTGCCAGTCCCGCAGGATGCGGGAGCTACAATGAGCAGTTCTTC. Complete variable domain (other parts from reference TRBV19 and TRBJ2-1): DGGITQSPKYLFRKEGQNVTLSCEQNLNHDAMYWYRQDPGQGLRLIYYSQIVNDFQKGDIAEGYSVSREKKESFPLTVTSAQKNPTAFYLCASPAGCGSYNEQFFGPGTRLTVL.

This chain connects TRBV9 to TRBJ2-7, with 7 bases lining up with TRBD2. Germline values: CDR1 SGDLS, CDR2 YYNGEE. With V trimmed by 6 bases and J by 7 bases, 4 bases remained unmatched. This CDR3 has 11 residues. This CDR3 reads CASIGGFEQYF. The CDR3 coding sequence is TGTGCCAGCATCGGGGGGTTTGAGCAGTACTTC.

The chain combines TRBV30 with TRBJ1-1, with a possible D match to TRBD1 (5 bases). There are 14 residues in the CDR3. Trimming pared 3 bases from V and 7 bases from J, leaving 18 bases between. Germline-derived CDR1 and CDR2 are GTSNPN and SVGIG (reference sequence). CDR3 nucleotides: TGTGCCTGGAGCGCGGCCAGGGCCGTTCGTGAAGCTTTCTTT. Its protein product is CAWSAARAVREAFF. The complete variable domain, with remaining parts taken from reference TRBV30 and TRBJ1-1, reads SQTIHQWPATLVQPVGSPLSLECTVEGTSNPNLYWYRQAAGRGLQLLFYSVGIGQISSEVPQNLSASRPQDRQFILSSKKLLLSDSGFYLCAWSAARAVREAFFGQGTRLTVV.

The genes are TRBV19 and TRBJ2-7, with D perhaps matching TRBD1 (5 bases). This CDR3 is 16 amino acids long. Trimming took off 1 base at V and 4 bases at J, with 17 bases between the two ends. Per germline, CDR1 LNHDA and CDR2 SQIVND (reference sequence). CDR3 DNA: TGTGCCAGTAGTATAGCTACAGGCCAACCTGGTTACGAGCAGTACTTC. Protein product: CASSIATGQPGYEQYF.

The chain joins TRBV15 to TRBJ1-2, with no clear D. CDR3 length: 14 residues. Trimming cost V 0 bases and J 8 bases, with 13 bases left between them. Germline assignment: CDR1 LNHNV and CDR2 YYDKDF (reference sequence). DNA of the CDR3: TGTGCCACCAGCAGAGATCTGGCAGGCCTGGGCTACACCTTC. The encoded protein is CATSRDLAGLGYTF.

The V call is TRBV7-8, the J call TRBJ1-1; 7 nucleotides match TRBD1. This CDR3 region has 14 residues. Germline V gives CDR1 SGHVS, CDR2 FQNEAQ. The V segment lost 1 base and the J segment 4 bases; nucleotides outside the gene matches: 3. CDR3 DNA: TGTGCCAGCAGCTTAGGAAGACAGGGCACTGAAGCTTTCTTT. This encodes CASSLGRQGTEAFF.

The chain links TRBV11-2 to TRBJ1-1; no clear D. The CDR3 has 13 amino acids. V was clipped by 4 bases and J by 9 bases, with 15 bases between them. Germline V gives CDR1 SGHAT, CDR2 FQNNGV. CDR3 protein: CASSSDSAVKAFF. The CDR3 DNA reads as TGTGCCAGCAGCTCTGACTCGGCCGTGAAAGCTTTCTTT.

This chain joins TRBV7-6 and TRBJ2-2; 9 bases match TRBD2. This CDR3 is built from 16 residues. Germline V gene lookup returns CDR1 SGHVS and CDR2 FNYEAQ. Unmatched junction bases numbered 7, after V lost 2 bases and J lost 6 bases. CDR3 sequence reads: CASSLRLADTSGELFF. The CDR3 DNA sequence: TGTGCCAGCAGCTTAAGACTAGCGGACACCTCCGGGGAGCTGTTTTTT.

The chain carries TRBV7-3 and TRBJ2-7, with 7 bases that match TRBD2. The CDR3 has 15 amino acids. CDR1 and CDR2 from the germline V gene are SGHTA and FQGTGA. The junction had 11 bases not matched to a gene; V was cut back by 5 bases and J by 4 bases. CDR3 in amino acids: CASSPYSGPGYEQYF. The CDR3 nucleotides read TGTGCCAGCAGCCCCTATAGCGGGCCTGGGTACGAGCAGTACTTC.

This clone has just one count. The chain joins TRBV6-1 to TRBJ2-1, with 7 bases matching TRBD1. J gave up 10 bases and V 5 bases, and 2 bases lay outside the gene matches. Germline values: CDR1 MNHNS, CDR2 SASEGT. This CDR3 region has 11 residues. CDR3 DNA sequence: TGTGCCAGCAGTCTGGGACAGGAGCAGTTCTTC. It specifies CASSLGQEQFF.

The chain couples TRBV7-8 to TRBJ2-1; D gene ambiguous. Germline V gene sequence: CDR1 SGHVS, CDR2 FQNEAQ. The V gene lost 3 bases and the J gene lost 6 bases, with 12 bases spanning the gap. The CDR3 consists of 14 residues. CDR3 protein: CASSFLGKSNEQFF. In DNA form, the CDR3 reads TGTGCCAGCAGCTTTCTGGGCAAAAGCAATGAGCAGTTCTTC.

The chain has TRBV28 and TRBJ1-1; 11 nucleotides align to TRBD1. Germline CDR1 is MDHEN and CDR2 is SYDVKM. CDR3 length: 18 amino acids. V trimming: 5 bases; J trimming: 0 bases; junction bases outside the gene matches: 11. CDR3 loop: CASSVVGTGGVMNTEAFF. Here the CDR3 DNA reads TGTGCCAGCAGTGTCGTTGGGACAGGGGGGGTAATGAACACTGAAGCTTTCTTT.

The genes are TRBV18 and TRBJ2-5; 8 bases line up with TRBD2. The CDR3 length is 16 residues. Germline V gene sequence: CDR1 KGHSH, CDR2 LQKENI. J lost 5 bases, V lost 3 bases, and 11 bases had no gene match. The CDR3 DNA sequence: TGTGCCAGCTCACCCATGGGACTAGGGGTCCGGGAGACCCAGTACTTC. Encoded protein: CASSPMGLGVRETQYF.

The V and J genes are TRBV6-6 and TRBJ1-2; the D gene is possibly TRBD1 (6 bases). V was shortened by 0 bases and J by 12 bases, with 11 bases between the two germline ends. CDR3 length equals 12 residues. CDR1 is MNHNY, CDR2 SVGAGI, per germline (reference sequence). CDR3 nucleotide sequence: TGTGCCAGCAGTTACTCGACAGGTGCGAACACCTTC. Amino acids: CASSYSTGANTF.

V usage is TRBV5-4 and J usage is TRBJ2-1; 8 positions agree with TRBD2. Germline CDR1 and CDR2: SGHNT and YYREEE (reference sequence). The CDR3 has 15 residues. The J segment lost 2 bases and the V segment lost 3 bases, leaving 4 bases of the junction unmatched. DNA for the CDR3: TGTGCCAGCAGCTCGGGACTAGGACCCTACAATGAGCAGTTCTTC. As protein: CASSSGLGPYNEQFF.

The chain couples TRBV28 to TRBJ2-1, with TRBD1 matching over 8 bases. CDR3 length: 14 amino acids. After removal of 2 bases from V and 8 bases from J, the junction contained 5 bases not matched to a gene. Germline loops: CDR1 MDHEN, CDR2 SYDVKM. The CDR3 region is CASSLAGGGDEQFF. The CDR3 nucleotides read TGTGCCAGCAGTTTAGCAGGGGGCGGGGATGAGCAGTTCTTC.

The rearrangement uses TRBV11-2 and TRBJ2-3; TRBD1 matches at 8 bases. Losses at the gene ends were 1 base for V and 1 base for J; bases not matched to a gene: 1. Germline values: CDR1 SGHAT, CDR2 FQNNGV. The CDR3 is 15 amino acids. CDR3 loop: CASSLGGQGTDTQYF. The CDR3 nucleotides are TGTGCCAGCAGCTTAGGGGGACAGGGCACAGATACGCAGTATTTT.

This sequence joins TRBV19 and TRBJ2-7; 9 nucleotides align to TRBD1. The CDR3 is 14 residues long. With V trimmed by 4 bases and J by 2 bases, 3 bases remained unmatched. The germline gives CDR1 LNHDA, CDR2 SQIVND (reference sequence). This CDR3 is CASSTGQGTYEQYF. For the CDR3, the DNA is TGTGCCAGTAGTACGGGACAGGGTACCTACGAGCAGTACTTC.

This rearrangement joins TRBV7-9 to TRBJ1-1; D is unclear. The CDR3 spans 15 residues. Between the trimmed V and J ends, which lost 2 bases and 1 base, there was a span of 11 bases. Germline values: CDR1 SEHNR, CDR2 FQNEAQ (reference sequence). This chain's CDR3 is CASSLYPQKNTEAFF. The CDR3 DNA reads TGTGCCAGCAGCTTATATCCGCAGAAGAACACTGAAGCTTTCTTT.

The chain has TRBV6-5 and TRBJ2-5; 8 bases are shared with TRBD1. CDR1 and CDR2 from the germline V gene are MNHEY and SVGAGI. J was trimmed by 2 bases and V by 5 bases; bases with no gene match: 7. This CDR3 spans 15 amino acids. CDR3 protein: CASSPQGAAQETQYF. In DNA form, the CDR3 reads TGTGCCAGCAGTCCCCAGGGGGCCGCGCAAGAGACCCAGTACTTC.